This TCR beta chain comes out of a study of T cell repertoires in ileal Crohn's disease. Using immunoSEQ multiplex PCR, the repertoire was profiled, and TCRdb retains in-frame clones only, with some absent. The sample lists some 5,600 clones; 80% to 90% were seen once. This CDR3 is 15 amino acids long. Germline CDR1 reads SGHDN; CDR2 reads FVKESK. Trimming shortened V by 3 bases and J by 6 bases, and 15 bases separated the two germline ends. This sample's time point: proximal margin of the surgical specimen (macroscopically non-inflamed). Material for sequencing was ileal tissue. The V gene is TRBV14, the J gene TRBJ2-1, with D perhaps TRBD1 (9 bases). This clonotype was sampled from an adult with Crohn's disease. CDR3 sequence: CASSQVAGQGNEQFF. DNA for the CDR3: TGTGCCAGCAGCCAGGTAGCGGGACAGGGCAATGAGCAGTTCTTC.